Given below is one T cell receptor (beta chain) in context. Some clones are missing from TCRdb's copy, which holds only in-frame ones; the method was immunoSEQ multiplex PCR. This table holds under 200,000 clones, roughly 84% found once. The data were obtained in a study of blood T cell repertoires in COVID-19. V gave up 6 bases and J gave up 2 bases; unmatched junction bases: 8. Germline lookup yields CDR1 MNHEY and CDR2 SMNVEV (reference sequence). The CDR3 totals 15 residues. Recruited during active infection, patients (from Seattle) were subsequently followed longitudinally. The receptor was isolated from a woman between 70 and 85 years old with COVID-19, enrolled during active disease. V is TRBV27 and J is TRBJ2-7; 9 bases agree with TRBD1. The specimen was peripheral blood. CDR3: CASREQGAPPYEQYV. CDR3 sequence (DNA): TGTGCCAGCAGGGAACAGGGGGCACCCCCCTACGAGCAGTACGTC.